A single sample gave rise to the 23 T cell receptor beta chains below, sequenced in a study of T cell repertoires in cytomegalovirus infection. TCRdb analysed the reads with MiXCR anew, one entry per CDR3 protein. The data show 290,000 or so distinct CDR3 sequences, roughly a tenth seen once. Sequencing was carried out using PBMCs. Receptor source: a human donor in good health (CMV status not recorded). Some clones in this sample may be carry-over from other donors' samples.

This chain uses TRBV28 with TRBJ2-3; 10 bases map to TRBD1. CDR1 MDHEN and CDR2 SYDVKM come from the germline V gene. This CDR3 region has 16 residues. V lost 1 base and J lost 5; bases outside the gene matches: 6. As DNA, the CDR3 is TGTGCCAGCAGTTTATCCGGGACAGGGGTTTTAGATACGCAGTATTTT. Translating gives CASSLSGTGVLDTQYF.

This clonotype was counted ten times or more. The chain couples TRBV6-2 or TRBV6-3 to TRBJ2-7, with a possible D match to TRBD1 (5 bases). The germline gives CDR1 MNHEY, CDR2 SVGEGT. V was shortened by 3 bases and J by 6 bases, with 30 bases between the two germline ends. The CDR3 is made up of 19 amino acids. CDR3 amino acids: CASSYRAGRRDPTTGEQYF. In DNA form, the CDR3 reads TGTGCCAGCAGTTATCGCGCCGGCCGGAGAGACCCTACAACAGGCGAGCAGTACTTC.

V usage is TRBV29-1 and J usage is TRBJ1-2; 9 bases are shared with TRBD1. The CDR3 runs 12 residues. The junction had 7 bases not matched to a gene; V was cut back by 6 bases and J by 8 bases. Germline lookup yields CDR1 SQVTM and CDR2 ANQGSEA. This CDR3 is CSVRRDREGYTF. CDR3 nucleotide sequence: TGCAGCGTAAGACGGGACAGGGAAGGCTACACCTTC.

In its sample, this clonotype was seen many times. V usage is TRBV6-2 or TRBV6-3 and J usage is TRBJ1-5; 9 nucleotides line up with TRBD1. The CDR3 runs 13 residues. With V trimmed by 6 bases and J by 6 bases, 3 bases remained unmatched. Germline-derived CDR1 and CDR2 are MNHEY and SVGEGT. CDR3 loop: CASSWTGAQPQHF. CDR3 sequence (DNA): TGTGCCAGCAGCTGGACAGGGGCTCAGCCCCAGCATTTT.

This clonotype has ten or more counts. The CDR3 nucleotides read TGTGCCGCTGGGGGGGGATTGCAGCCCCAGCATTTT. It encodes CAAGGGLQPQHF. This chain uses TRBV6-1 with TRBJ1-5, with a tentative D call TRBD1 (5 bases). The length of the CDR3 is 12 residues. Germline V gene sequence: CDR1 MNHNS, CDR2 SASEGT. Trimming stripped 11 bases from V and 7 bases from J, with 15 bases between.

This clonotype was detected ten times or more. The rearrangement joins TRBV20-1 to TRBJ2-1, with D perhaps TRBD2 (7 bases). The ends were cut back, 6 bases at V and 8 bases at J, with 14 bases in the middle. CDR3 length: 12 residues. CDR1 is DFQATT, CDR2 SNEGSKA, per germline (reference sequence). CDR3 protein: CSAPPGGYEQFF. CDR3 nucleotides: TGCAGTGCCCCACCGGGGGGCTATGAGCAGTTCTTC.

This clonotype was seen many times. The rearrangement joins TRBV5-5 to TRBJ2-2; D unclear. This CDR3 has 16 residues. CDR1 SGHKS and CDR2 YYEKEE come from the germline V gene (reference sequence). Trimming left V 0 bases short and J 0 bases short, with 9 bases between. CDR3 loop: CASSLERRTNTGELFF. The CDR3 coding sequence is TGTGCCAGCAGCTTGGAACGGCGAACGAACACCGGGGAGCTGTTTTTT.

This clonotype has a count of ten or more. This rearrangement joins TRBV7-9 to TRBJ2-5; possible D gene TRBD2, 6 bases. The CDR3 is 13 residues long. Germline V gives CDR1 SEHNR, CDR2 FQNEAQ (reference sequence). Trimming pared 5 bases from V and 5 bases from J, leaving 12 bases between. The CDR3 spells CASSRGSKETQYF. The DNA of the CDR3 is TGTGCCAGCAGCCGGGGGTCCAAGGAGACCCAGTACTTC.

Details on this clonotype: At one boundary the junction diverges from the germline segment, which might be a read error. The rearrangement links TRBV7-2 to TRBJ2-1; D gene uncertain. This CDR3 region has 12 residues. Germline CDR1 and CDR2: SGHTA and FQGNSA. CDR3 protein: CASCLAGYEQLF. The CDR3 DNA is TGTGCCAGCTGCTTAGCCGGGTATGAGCAGTTGTTC.

This clonotype was recorded at least ten times. The CDR3 coding sequence is TGCAGTGCTTACTCTGGGGCCAACGTCCTGACTTTC. It is translated as CSAYSGANVLTF. The chain couples TRBV20-1 to TRBJ2-6; D gene unclear. The CDR3 runs to 12 residues. In germline, CDR1 is DFQATT, CDR2 SNEGSKA (reference sequence). V was pared by 5 bases and J by 0 bases, with 2 bases between.

This clonotype was picked up many times. This chain connects TRBV28 to TRBJ1-3; D ambiguous. Germline assignment: CDR1 MDHEN and CDR2 SYDVKM. Trimming stripped 6 bases from V and 0 bases from J, with 12 bases between. The CDR3 loop spans 15 amino acids. CDR3 residues: CASRLGYLSGNTIYF. The CDR3 nucleotides are TGTGCCAGCAGGTTGGGATACCTCTCTGGAAACACCATATATTTT.

The sample holds a few counts of this clonotype. The CDR3 sequence is CASRSPGEGQPQHF. In DNA, the CDR3 is TGTGCCAGCAGATCCCCAGGGGAGGGGCAGCCCCAGCATTTT. This rearrangement joins TRBV12-3 or TRBV12-4 to TRBJ1-5; a weak D match, TRBD1 (6 bases). The V gene lost 6 bases and the J gene lost 7 bases, with 16 bases spanning the gap. CDR3 length equals 14 residues.

This clonotype was seen a few times. The rearrangement joins TRBV29-1 to TRBJ2-3; the match to TRBD1 covers 8 bases. This CDR3 contains 14 residues. The V segment lost 4 bases and the J segment 3 bases; nucleotides outside the gene matches: 6. The germline gives CDR1 SQVTM, CDR2 ANQGSEA. CDR3 protein: CSVGTTGVTDTQYF. DNA for the CDR3: TGCAGCGTTGGAACGACAGGGGTTACAGATACGCAGTATTTT.

This chain joins TRBV5-1 and TRBJ2-3, with D perhaps matching TRBD1 or TRBD2 (6 bases each). Germline V gives CDR1 SGHRS, CDR2 YFSETQ. V lost 7 bases, J lost 2 bases, and 11 bases lay in between. The CDR3 sequence is 13 residues long. CDR3 nucleotides: TGCGCCAGCCGGTGGGGGGCCACAGATACGCAGTATTTT. It encodes CASRWGATDTQYF.

This chain joins TRBV2 and TRBJ2-5; 10 bases fit TRBD1. V lost 3 bases, J lost 5 bases, and 9 bases stayed unmatched. CDR1 and CDR2 (germline): SNHLY, FYNNEI. This CDR3 has 16 amino acids. The CDR3 nucleotides read TGTGCCAGCAGTGAGGGACCGGGACAGGGGATGGAGACCCAGTACTTC. Translated: CASSEGPGQGMETQYF.

At least ten counts were recorded for this clonotype. The genes are TRBV6-6 and TRBJ2-1; a possible D gene is TRBD2 (6 bases). Germline-derived CDR1 and CDR2 are MNHNY and SVGAGI (reference sequence). Trimming cost V 5 bases and J 5 bases, with 10 bases left between them. The CDR3 extends over 13 amino acids. This CDR3 is CASSPTGDNEQFF. Here the CDR3 DNA reads TGTGCCAGCAGTCCCACGGGGGACAATGAGCAGTTCTTC.

This rearrangement joins TRBV29-1 to TRBJ2-3, with TRBD2 identical over 9 bases. In germline, CDR1 is SQVTM, CDR2 ANQGSEA. CDR3 size: 14 residues. V lost 6 bases, J lost 7 bases, and 11 bases stayed unmatched. CDR3 in amino acids: CSVEKGTSLNTQYF. For the CDR3, the DNA is TGCAGCGTCGAAAAGGGGACTAGCTTGAATACGCAGTATTTT.

This clonotype was seen repeatedly, ten times or more. The chain uses TRBV20-1 and TRBJ2-6, with D perhaps TRBD1 or TRBD2 (5 bases each). CDR1 is DFQATT and CDR2 is SNEGSKA in the germline V gene (reference sequence). Trimming removed 1 base from V and 4 bases from J, with 11 bases in between. CDR3 length: 15 residues. CDR3 region: CSARASGAGANVLTF. CDR3 coding DNA: TGCAGTGCTAGAGCTTCCGGGGCCGGGGCCAACGTCCTGACTTTC.

This clonotype was detected many times. J is TRBJ1-1 and V is TRBV7-9, with D perhaps matching TRBD1 (6 bases). Trimming took 4 bases from V and 11 from J, leaving 20 bases between them. Germline loops: CDR1 SEHNR, CDR2 FQNEAQ (reference sequence). This CDR3 spans 14 amino acids. The CDR3 DNA reads as TGTGCCAGCAGCTCCGCCTCAGGGCCAGGGGCGGCTTTCTTT. Protein sequence: CASSSASGPGAAFF.

This clonotype was recorded many times. The J gene is TRBJ2-1, the V gene TRBV6-1, with 10 positions matching TRBD2. The CDR3 totals 14 residues. V lost 6 bases, J lost 7 bases, and 6 bases stayed unmatched. In germline, CDR1 is MNHNS, CDR2 SASEGT. CDR3 sequence: CASRPSGGANEQFF. CDR3 nucleotide sequence: TGTGCCAGCAGACCAAGCGGGGGGGCAAATGAGCAGTTCTTC.

This clonotype was observed a few times. J is TRBJ1-5 and V is TRBV29-1; 8 nucleotides align to TRBD1. Trimming removed 6 bases from V and 5 bases from J; junction bases left unmatched: 9. Germline V gene sequence: CDR1 SQVTM, CDR2 ANQGSEA. This CDR3 spans 14 amino acids. The CDR3 DNA is TGCAGCGTCGTGACAGGGGCCCTCGATCAGCCCCAGCATTTT. Residues: CSVVTGALDQPQHF.

The chain employs TRBV20-1 and TRBJ2-5, with D unclear. Germline V CDR1 and CDR2: DFQATT, SNEGSKA (reference sequence). Deletions cut 3 bases from V and 5 bases from J, with 4 bases between. The CDR3 contains 10 residues. The DNA of the CDR3 is TGCAGTGCTAGTGGGGAGACCCAGTACTTC. Its protein product is CSASGETQYF.

A few counts support this clonotype. It is likely a read error, because the conserved phenylalanine at the end of the CDR3 is missing. No DNA is shown, since the ends of the CDR3 on it are uncertain; the CDR3 is the one TCRdb lists. The chain's CDR3 is CSVEGGPPV. V and J are TRBV29-1 and TRBJ1-2; the D segment call TRBD1 is taken from the table without a DNA check. Both ends counted, the CDR3 spans 9 residues. In germline, CDR1 is SQVTM, CDR2 ANQGSEA.